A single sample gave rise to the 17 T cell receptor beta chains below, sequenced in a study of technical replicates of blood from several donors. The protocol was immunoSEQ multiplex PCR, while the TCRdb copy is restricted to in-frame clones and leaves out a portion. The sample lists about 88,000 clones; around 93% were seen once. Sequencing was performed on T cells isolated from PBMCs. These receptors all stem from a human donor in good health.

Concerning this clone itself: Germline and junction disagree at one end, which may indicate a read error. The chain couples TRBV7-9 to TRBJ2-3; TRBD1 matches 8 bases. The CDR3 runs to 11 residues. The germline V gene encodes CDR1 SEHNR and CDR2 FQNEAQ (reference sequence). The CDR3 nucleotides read TGCGTGACAGGGGAGGTCGATACGCAGTATTTT. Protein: CVTGEVDTQYF.

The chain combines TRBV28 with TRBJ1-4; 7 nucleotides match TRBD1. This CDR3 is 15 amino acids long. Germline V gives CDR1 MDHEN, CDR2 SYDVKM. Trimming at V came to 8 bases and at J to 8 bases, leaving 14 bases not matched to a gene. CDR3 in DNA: TGTGCCAGCCGAAGGGGGTCAGGGGGACGCGAAAAACTGTTTTTT. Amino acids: CASRRGSGGREKLFF.

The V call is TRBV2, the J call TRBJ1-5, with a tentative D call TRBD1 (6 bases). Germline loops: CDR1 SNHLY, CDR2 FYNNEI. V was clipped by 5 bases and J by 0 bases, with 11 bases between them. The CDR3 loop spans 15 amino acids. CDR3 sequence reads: CASSSGVYSNQPQHF. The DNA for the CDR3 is TGTGCCAGCAGTTCAGGGGTTTATAGCAATCAGCCCCAGCATTTT.

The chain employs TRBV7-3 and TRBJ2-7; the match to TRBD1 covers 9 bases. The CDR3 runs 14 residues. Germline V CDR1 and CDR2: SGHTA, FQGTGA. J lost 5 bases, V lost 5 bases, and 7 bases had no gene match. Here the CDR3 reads CASSRTGDSDEQYF. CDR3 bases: TGTGCCAGCAGCCGGACAGGGGATAGCGACGAGCAGTACTTC.

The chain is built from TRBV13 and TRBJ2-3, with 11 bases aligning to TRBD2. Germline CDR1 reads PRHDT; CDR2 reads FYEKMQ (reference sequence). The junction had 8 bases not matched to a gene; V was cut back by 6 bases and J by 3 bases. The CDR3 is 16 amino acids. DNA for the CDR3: TGTGCCAGCAGAAGAGTTAGCGGGAGGGGAACAGATACGCAGTATTTT. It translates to CASRRVSGRGTDTQYF.

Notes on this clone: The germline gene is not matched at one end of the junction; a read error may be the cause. The CDR3 loop is CASSATVTFHF. As DNA, the CDR3 is TGTGCCAGCAGCGCAACAGTGACATTCCACTTC. The gene calls are TRBV2 and TRBJ1-2; D remains unclear. Looked up from germline, CDR1 is SNHLY and CDR2 is FYNNEI. The CDR3 is made up of 11 amino acids.

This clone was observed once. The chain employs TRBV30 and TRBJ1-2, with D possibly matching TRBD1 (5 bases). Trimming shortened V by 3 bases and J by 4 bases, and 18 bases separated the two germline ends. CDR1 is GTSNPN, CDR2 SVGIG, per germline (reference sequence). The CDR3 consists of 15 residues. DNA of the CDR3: TGTGCCTGGAGGGGAAGGCAGGGCGTGTTCTATGGCTACACCTTC. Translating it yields CAWRGRQGVFYGYTF.

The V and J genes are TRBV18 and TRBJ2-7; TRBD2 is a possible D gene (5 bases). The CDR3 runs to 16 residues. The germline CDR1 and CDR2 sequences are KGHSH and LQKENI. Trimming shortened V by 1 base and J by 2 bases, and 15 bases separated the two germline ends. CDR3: CASSPLGRIGTYEQYF. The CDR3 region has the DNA TGTGCCAGCTCACCACTGGGTCGAATCGGGACCTACGAGCAGTACTTC.

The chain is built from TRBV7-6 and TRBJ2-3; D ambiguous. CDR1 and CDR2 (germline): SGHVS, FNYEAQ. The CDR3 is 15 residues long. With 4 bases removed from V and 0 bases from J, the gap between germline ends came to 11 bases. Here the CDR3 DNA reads TGTGCCAGCAGCTCCTCCGAGTTCAGCACAGATACGCAGTATTTT. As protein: CASSSSEFSTDTQYF. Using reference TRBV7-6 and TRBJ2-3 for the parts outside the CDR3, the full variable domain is GAGVSQSPRYKVTKRGQDVALRCDPISGHVSLYWYRQALGQGPEFLTYFNYEAQQDKSGLPNDRFSAERPEGSISTLTIQRTEQRDSAMYRCASSSSEFSTDTQYFGPGTRLTVL.

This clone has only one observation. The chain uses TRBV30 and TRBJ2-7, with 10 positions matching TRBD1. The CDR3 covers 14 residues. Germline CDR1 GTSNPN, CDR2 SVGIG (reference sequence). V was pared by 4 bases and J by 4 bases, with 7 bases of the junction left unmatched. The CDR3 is CAWTSDRGVYEQYF. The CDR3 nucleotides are TGTGCCTGGACGTCGGACAGGGGGGTGTACGAGCAGTACTTC.

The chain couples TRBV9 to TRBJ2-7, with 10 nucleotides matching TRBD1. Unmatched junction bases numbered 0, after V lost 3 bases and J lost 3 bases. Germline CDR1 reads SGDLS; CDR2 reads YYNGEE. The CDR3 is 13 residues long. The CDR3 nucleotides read TGTGCCAGCAGCGGGACAGGGGGCTACGAGCAGTACTTC. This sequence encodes CASSGTGGYEQYF.

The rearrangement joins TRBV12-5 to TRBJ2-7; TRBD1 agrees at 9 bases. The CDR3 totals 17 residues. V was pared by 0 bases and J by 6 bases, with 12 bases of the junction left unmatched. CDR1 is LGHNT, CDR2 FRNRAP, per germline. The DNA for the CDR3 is TGTGCTAGTGGTTTGGTACGTACAGGGGGCGCAATGGGCGAGCAGTACTTC. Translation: CASGLVRTGGAMGEQYF.

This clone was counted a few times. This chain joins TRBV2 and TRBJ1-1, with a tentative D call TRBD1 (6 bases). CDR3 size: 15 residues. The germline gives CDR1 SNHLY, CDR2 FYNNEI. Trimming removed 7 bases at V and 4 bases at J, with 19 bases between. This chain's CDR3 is CASTLQGASSTEAFF. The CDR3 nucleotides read TGTGCCAGCACTTTACAGGGAGCTTCGAGCACTGAAGCTTTCTTT.

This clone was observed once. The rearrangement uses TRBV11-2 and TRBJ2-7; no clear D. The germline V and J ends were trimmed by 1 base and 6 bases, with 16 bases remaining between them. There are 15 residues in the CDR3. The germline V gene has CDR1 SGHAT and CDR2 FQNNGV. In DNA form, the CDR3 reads TGTGCCAGCAGCTTAGTTCCCGACGGAGTAGGCGAGCAGTACTTC. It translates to CASSLVPDGVGEQYF.

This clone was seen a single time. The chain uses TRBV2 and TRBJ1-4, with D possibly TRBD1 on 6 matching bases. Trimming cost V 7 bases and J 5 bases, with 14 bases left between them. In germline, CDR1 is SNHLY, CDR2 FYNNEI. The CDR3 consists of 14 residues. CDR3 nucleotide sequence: TGTGCCAGCACCGTCCGGGACACGAATGAAAAACTGTTTTTT. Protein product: CASTVRDTNEKLFF. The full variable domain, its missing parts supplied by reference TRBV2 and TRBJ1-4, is EPEVTQTPSHQVTQMGQEVILRCVPISNHLYFYWYRQILGQKVEFLVSFYNNEISEKSEIFDDQFSVERPDGSNFTLKIRSTKLEDSAMYFCASTVRDTNEKLFFGSGTQLSVL.

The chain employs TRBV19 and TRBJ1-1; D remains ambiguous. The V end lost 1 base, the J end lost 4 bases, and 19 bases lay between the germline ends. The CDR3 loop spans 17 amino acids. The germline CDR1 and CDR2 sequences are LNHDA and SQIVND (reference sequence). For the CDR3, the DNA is TGTGCCAGTAGTATAGGAGTCGGGGTTCGGTTGGGCACTGAAGCTTTCTTT. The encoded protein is CASSIGVGVRLGTEAFF.

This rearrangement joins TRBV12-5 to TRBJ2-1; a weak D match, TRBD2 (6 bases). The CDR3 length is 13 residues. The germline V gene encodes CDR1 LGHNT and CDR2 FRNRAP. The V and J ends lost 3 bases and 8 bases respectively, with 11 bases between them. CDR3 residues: CASGFPEGDEQFF. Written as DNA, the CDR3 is TGTGCTAGTGGTTTCCCGGAGGGCGATGAGCAGTTCTTC.